Listed here is a single T cell receptor (beta chain). Its cognate antigen is unknown. The data are from a study of T cell responses to AZD1222 COVID-19 vaccine. Profiling relied on immunoSEQ multiplex PCR, and the TCRdb table lists in-frame clones only, not all of them. Among more than 110,000 clones listed, more than 85% were seen once. Findings of the study overall: Researchers took repertoire samples only after the peak T cell response had come. Nearly half of spike-specific TCRs reportedly target unmutated variant regions. It should be noted that donors were predominantly white British and more often female, and clonal diversity was possibly underestimated.

CDR1 and CDR2 (germline): SNHLY, FYNNEI. Germline trimming cut 8 bases from V and 1 base from J; bases unmatched to any gene: 2. This CDR3 comprises 13 residues. The specimen comprised peripheral blood, sampled on day 0 of AZD1222 vaccination. The chain recombines TRBV2 with TRBJ2-3; TRBD2 matches at 8 bases. This clonotype was sampled from an adult in good health. CDR3 coding DNA: TGTGCCAGCCGAGCGGGAGGCACAGATACGCAGTATTTT. Its translation: CASRAGGTDTQYF. Full variable domain (remainder filled in from reference TRBV2 and TRBJ2-3): EPEVTQTPSHQVTQMGQEVILRCVPISNHLYFYWYRQILGQKVEFLVSFYNNEISEKSEIFDDQFSVERPDGSNFTLKIRSTKLEDSAMYFCASRAGGTDTQYFGPGTRLTVL.